One and the same sample provided the 20 T cell receptor beta chains below, sequenced in a study of PD-1 blockade in classical Hodgkin lymphoma. Repertoires were generated with immunoSEQ multiplex PCR, while TCRdb's copy carries only in-frame clones and drops some. Found here are around 57,000 clones, around 86% of them singletons; the top ten hold about 6.7%. Time point meaning: cycle 4 day 1 (C4D1), after less than 7 weeks of nivolumab. No patient escaped relapse after autologous stem cell transplantation, and brentuximab vedotin exposure varied. Here the sequenced sample was peripheral blood mononuclear cells (PBMCs), taken before the fourth cycle of nivolumab. The receptors here all came from a human donor with classical Hodgkin lymphoma.

The V call is TRBV18, the J call TRBJ2-5; D gene ambiguous. This CDR3 comprises 11 residues. Germline CDR1 reads KGHSH; CDR2 reads LQKENI. Trimming took off 6 bases at V and 5 bases at J, with 7 bases between the two ends. The DNA of the CDR3 is TGTGCCAGCTCTCTCGGTGAGACCCAGTACTTC. Translating it yields CASSLGETQYF.

The chain combines TRBV6-5 with TRBJ2-3, with TRBD2 as a possible D gene (5 bases). The CDR3 consists of 15 residues. V gave up 2 bases and J gave up 2 bases, with 11 bases separating them. From germline, CDR1 is MNHEY and CDR2 SVGAGI. CDR3 in amino acids: CASSYDAGFTDTQYF. DNA of the CDR3: TGTGCCAGCAGTTACGATGCGGGTTTCACAGATACGCAGTATTTT.

The CDR3 sequence is CASVEEGVNYEQYF. CDR3 bases: TGTGCCAGCGTCGAGGAGGGGGTAAACTACGAGCAGTACTTC. The J gene is TRBJ2-7, the V gene TRBV6-4; D tentatively reads TRBD1 or TRBD2 (6 bases each). The germline CDR1 and CDR2 sequences are MRHNA and SNTAGT. This CDR3 has 14 residues. V was clipped by 8 bases and J by 3 bases, with 17 bases between them.

This clone was picked up one time. CDR3 in DNA: TGTGCCAGCAGTTTCTTAAATTCACCCCTCCACTTT. It yields the protein CASSFLNSPLHF. The rearrangement links TRBV28 to TRBJ1-6; D is uncertain. CDR1 MDHEN and CDR2 SYDVKM come from the germline V gene. V was cut by 3 bases and J by 7 bases, with 4 bases left in between. The CDR3 consists of 12 residues.

The chain is built from TRBV6-5 and TRBJ2-7, with D perhaps TRBD1 (5 bases). Germline-derived CDR1 and CDR2 are MNHEY and SVGAGI. This CDR3 region has 14 residues. V dropped 7 bases and J dropped 2 bases, with 15 bases sitting between them. The CDR3 loop is CASTPGRQTYEQYF. In nucleotides, the CDR3 is TGTGCCAGCACCCCAGGGCGCCAAACCTACGAGCAGTACTTC.

The chain is built from TRBV5-1 and TRBJ2-2, with a weak D call TRBD2 (6 bases). V lost 3 bases and J 7 bases, leaving 19 bases between the germline ends. The CDR3 is made up of 16 amino acids. Germline V gives CDR1 SGHRS, CDR2 YFSETQ. CDR3 DNA: TGCGCCAGCAGCTCGCCAAGGGTCGCGGGAATCGGGGAGCTGTTTTTT. Translating gives CASSSPRVAGIGELFF.

V usage is TRBV7-6 and J usage is TRBJ1-2, with no clear D. V dropped 1 base and J dropped 4 bases, with 10 bases sitting between them. The CDR3 sequence is 14 residues long. From germline, CDR1 is SGHVS and CDR2 FNYEAQ. CDR3 DNA sequence: TGTGCCAGCAGCTTAGGGGCCACGGGCTATGGCTACACCTTC. It yields the protein CASSLGATGYGYTF.

The CDR3, as DNA: TGTGCCAGCAGCCCCAGACAGGGGGTTGACACCGGGGAGCTGTTTTTT. Protein product: CASSPRQGVDTGELFF. The rearrangement uses TRBV7-9 and TRBJ2-2; TRBD1 agrees at 9 bases. Trimming at V came to 5 bases and at J to 3 bases, leaving 7 bases not matched to a gene. CDR3 length equals 16 residues. CDR1 is SEHNR and CDR2 is FQNEAQ in the germline V gene (reference sequence).

The V and J genes are TRBV29-1 and TRBJ1-3; no firm D call. The CDR3 has 14 amino acids. Germline V CDR1 and CDR2: SQVTM, ANQGSEA. V was trimmed by 4 bases and J by 1 base, leaving 11 bases between them. For the CDR3, the DNA is TGCAGCGTTGGTTTTGCGGGATCTGGAAACACCATATATTTT. This codes for CSVGFAGSGNTIYF. Full variable domain (remainder filled in from reference TRBV29-1 and TRBJ1-3): SAVISQKPSRDICQRGTSLTIQCQVDSQVTMMFWYRQQPGQSLTLIATANQGSEATYESGFVIDKFPISRPNLTFSTLTVSNMSPEDSSIYLCSVGFAGSGNTIYFGEGSWLTVV.

The chain links TRBV6-5 to TRBJ1-2, with 7 nucleotides matching TRBD1. CDR3 size: 14 residues. Germline V gives CDR1 MNHEY, CDR2 SVGAGI. Germline trimming cut 6 bases from V and 4 bases from J; bases unmatched to any gene: 8. In DNA, the CDR3 is TGTGCCAGCAGGTATCCGGGACAGCGCTATGGCTACACCTTC. Encoded protein: CASRYPGQRYGYTF.

This clone was counted only a few times. This chain links TRBV10-3 with TRBJ1-5, with unresolved D. CDR3 length: 13 residues. Germline V CDR1 and CDR2: ENHRY, SYGVKD. The V end lost 2 bases, the J end lost 7 bases, and 9 bases lay between the germline ends. The CDR3 protein is CAISEAADQPQHF. The CDR3 region has the DNA TGTGCCATCAGTGAGGCGGCAGACCAGCCCCAGCATTTT.

This chain uses TRBV19 with TRBJ1-5, with 9 bases that match TRBD1. Germline V gene data show CDR1 as LNHDA and CDR2 as SQIVND (reference sequence). The CDR3 is made up of 15 amino acids. Losses at the gene ends were 4 bases for V and 2 bases for J; bases not matched to a gene: 3. The CDR3 sequence: CASSTRQGGNQPQHF. The CDR3 bases are TGTGCCAGTAGTACCAGACAGGGGGGCAATCAGCCCCAGCATTTT.

To note about this clone: Other DNA sequences of this sample code for an identical CDR3. The CDR3 DNA follows: TGTGCCAGCTCACCATCCGGCAATCAGCCCCAGCATTTT. It yields the protein CASSPSGNQPQHF. J is TRBJ1-5 and V is TRBV18; D gene uncertain. The ends were cut back, 2 bases at V and 2 bases at J, with 4 bases in the middle. Germline lookup yields CDR1 KGHSH and CDR2 LQKENI. CDR3 length: 13 amino acids.

The chain links TRBV27 to TRBJ1-6; 8 nucleotides agree with TRBD1. V lost 2 bases, J lost 4 bases, and 4 bases stayed unmatched. Germline CDR1 and CDR2: MNHEY and SMNVEV (reference sequence). The CDR3 spans 16 residues. The CDR3, as DNA: TGTGCCAGCAGTTTACAGGGGGCGAGGTATAATTCACCCCTCCACTTT. Translating gives CASSLQGARYNSPLHF.

The rearrangement links TRBV5-1 to TRBJ1-4, with TRBD1 matching over 9 bases. Trimming cost V 5 bases and J 10 bases; bases outside gene matches: 9. Germline CDR1 reads SGHRS; CDR2 reads YFSETQ. CDR3 length: 14 residues. The CDR3 loop reads CASRPTGGAGKLFF. CDR3 in DNA: TGCGCCAGCAGACCTACAGGGGGCGCGGGAAAACTGTTTTTT. Full variable domain (rest looked up from reference TRBV5-1 and TRBJ1-4): KAGVTQTPRYLIKTRGQQVTLSCSPISGHRSVSWYQQTPGQGLQFLFEYFSETQRNKGNFPGRFSGRQFSNSRSEMNVSTLELGDSALYLCASRPTGGAGKLFFGSGTQLSVL.

The chain links TRBV5-4 to TRBJ1-2, with 7 bases identical to TRBD1. In germline, CDR1 is SGHNT, CDR2 YYREEE (reference sequence). The CDR3 contains 14 residues. Trimming removed 0 bases from V and 3 bases from J; junction bases left unmatched: 2. CDR3 residues: CASSLDRGDYGYTF. The CDR3 DNA follows: TGTGCCAGCAGCTTGGACAGGGGAGACTATGGCTACACCTTC. The full variable domain, in which reference TRBV5-4 and TRBJ1-2 provide the parts outside the CDR3, is ETGVTQSPTHLIKTRGQQVTLRCSSQSGHNTVSWYQQALGQGPQFIFQYYREEENGRGNFPPRFSGLQFPNYSSELNVNALELDDSALYLCASSLDRGDYGYTFGSGTRLTVV.

CDR3 sequence reads: CASSFLSGNTIYF. CDR3 coding DNA: TGTGCCAGCAGTTTCCTTTCTGGAAACACCATATATTTT. This chain joins TRBV28 and TRBJ1-3, with D hard to call. The CDR3 has 13 residues. Germline-derived CDR1 and CDR2 are MDHEN and SYDVKM. With 3 bases removed from V and 1 base from J, the gap between germline ends came to 4 bases.

The gene calls are TRBV18 and TRBJ2-3; D possibly matches TRBD1 or TRBD2 (5 bases each). This CDR3 has 17 residues. The V gene lost 4 bases and the J gene lost 2 bases, with 19 bases spanning the gap. CDR1 is KGHSH and CDR2 is LQKENI in the germline V gene. This chain's CDR3 is CASSQLGTGTFTDTQYF. The CDR3 DNA reads TGTGCCAGCTCACAACTTGGGACGGGCACATTCACAGATACGCAGTATTTT.

V and J are TRBV9 and TRBJ2-3, with 10 nucleotides matching TRBD2. The CDR3 sequence is 16 residues long. The V and J ends lost 1 base and 8 bases, in that order; junction bases with no gene match: 10. Germline V CDR1 and CDR2: SGDLS, YYNGEE. The CDR3 region is CASSVWSGGAGGTQYF. In DNA, the CDR3 is TGTGCCAGCAGCGTATGGAGCGGGGGGGCGGGAGGTACGCAGTATTTT. Full variable domain (rest looked up from reference TRBV9 and TRBJ2-3): DSGVTQTPKHLITATGQRVTLRCSPRSGDLSVYWYQQSLDQGLQFLIQYYNGEERAKGNILERFSAQQFPDLHSELNLSSLELGDSALYFCASSVWSGGAGGTQYFGPGTRLTVL.

The J gene is TRBJ1-1, the V gene TRBV6-5; D unclear. The CDR3 consists of 14 residues. Trimming stripped 2 bases from V and 2 bases from J, with 9 bases between. The germline gives CDR1 MNHEY, CDR2 SVGAGI. DNA of the CDR3: TGTGCCAGCAGTTACCGGCAAGAAAACACTGAAGCTTTCTTT. Its protein product is CASSYRQENTEAFF.